This TCR beta chain comes out of a study of glioma-infiltrating T cells. Using RNA template, CDR3s of TCR alpha and beta were amplified with iRepertoire arm-PCR. TCRdb re-called the multiplex PCR reads with MiXCR, one entry per CDR3 protein. The data contain 300,000 to 450,000 distinct CDR3 sequences, 41% of them singletons. Specimen: glioma tissue, nonneoplastic brain tissue, or PBMCs (not recorded which). This sequence originates from a human donor with low-grade glioma or glioblastoma, undergoing nonglioma brain surgery, or in good health (not recorded which).

This CDR3 reads CASSQTRRVGTGELFF. The CDR3, as DNA: TGTGCCAGCAGCCAAACCCGGAGGGTAGGCACCGGGGAGCTGTTTTTT. The chain links TRBV5-4 to TRBJ2-2, with a weak D call TRBD2 (6 bases). Between the trimmed V and J ends, which lost 4 bases and 4 bases, there was a span of 17 bases. The germline V gene encodes CDR1 SGHNT and CDR2 YYREEE (reference sequence). There are 16 residues in the CDR3.